The 30 T cell receptor beta chains below were found in one sample sequenced in a study of follicular helper T cells after annual influenza vaccination (dated by TCRdb to about 2017). The time point label corresponds to: 2014-2015 season, 7 days after vaccination. The receptor library was made with the immunoSEQ multiplex PCR assay. Not all clones reach the TCRdb copy of this immuneACCESS table, which keeps in-frame sequences only. Checked studies attribute under half of the gap to unresolved V genes and leave the rest unexplained. Here the sample has about 9,400 clones; about four fifths occur a single time. Clones ranked in the top ten supply 0.34% of the sample. The sample consisted of CXCR5- memory CD4+ T cells sorted from blood, taken 7 days after influenza vaccination. Per the publication, the cell subset or site label means: CXCR5- memory CD4 T cells. The origin of the receptors is an adult who received the influenza vaccine.

This clone showed up just once. The V call is TRBV10-3, the J call TRBJ1-2, with D possibly being TRBD1 (5 bases). CDR3 size: 14 residues. V was clipped by 7 bases and J by 7 bases, with 19 bases between them. The germline V gene encodes CDR1 ENHRY and CDR2 SYGVKD. The CDR3 is CAIKGTGSHGGYTF. The CDR3 nucleotides are TGTGCCATCAAAGGAACAGGTTCTCATGGTGGCTACACCTTC.

The chain links TRBV5-4 to TRBJ2-2; D may match TRBD1 or TRBD2 (5 bases each). Trimming stripped 2 bases from V and 4 bases from J, with 12 bases between. Germline-derived CDR1 and CDR2 are SGHNT and YYREEE (reference sequence). The length of the CDR3 is 15 residues. The CDR3 sequence: CASSLRGASTGELFF. CDR3 DNA: TGTGCCAGCAGCTTAAGGGGAGCGAGCACCGGGGAGCTGTTTTTT.

The chain has TRBV18 and TRBJ1-3; no firm D call. Germline-derived CDR1 and CDR2 are KGHSH and LQKENI. This CDR3 has 15 amino acids. Trimming took 2 bases from V and 0 from J, leaving 8 bases between them. The CDR3 DNA is TGTGCCAGCTCACCAAAGGTCCCCTCTGGAAACACCATATATTTT. Translated, it gives CASSPKVPSGNTIYF. Looking up the rest from reference TRBV18 and TRBJ1-3 gives the full variable domain: NAGVMQNPRHLVRRRGQEARLRCSPMKGHSHVYWYRQLPEEGLKFMVYLQKENIIDESGMPKERFSAEFPKEGPSILRIQQVVRGDSAAYFCASSPKVPSGNTIYFGEGSWLTVV.

This sequence joins TRBV4-3 and TRBJ1-1, with 8 bases identical to TRBD1. The CDR3 length is 15 residues. The V segment lost 0 bases and the J segment 4 bases; nucleotides outside the gene matches: 4. The germline V gene encodes CDR1 LGHNA and CDR2 YSLEER. CDR3 region: CASSQEDRGSTEAFF. The CDR3 DNA reads TGCGCCAGCAGCCAAGAAGACAGGGGAAGCACTGAAGCTTTCTTT.

The chain links TRBV14 to TRBJ2-1, with 14 bases lining up with TRBD2. Germline values: CDR1 SGHDN, CDR2 FVKESK. This CDR3 has 16 amino acids. Germline trimming cut 5 bases from V and 5 bases from J; bases unmatched to any gene: 5. CDR3 sequence: CASSWTSGGYNNEQFF. The DNA for the CDR3 is TGTGCCAGCAGCTGGACTAGCGGGGGGTATAACAATGAGCAGTTCTTC.

This chain connects TRBV9 to TRBJ2-3; D possibly uses TRBD1 or TRBD2 (5 bases each). The V end lost 1 base, the J end lost 1 base, and 10 bases lay between the germline ends. The CDR3 runs to 15 residues. Germline assignment: CDR1 SGDLS and CDR2 YYNGEE. CDR3 sequence: CASSVTGTGTDTQYF. The DNA for the CDR3 is TGTGCCAGCAGCGTAACCGGGACGGGCACAGATACGCAGTATTTT.

The genes are TRBV7-2 and TRBJ2-2; maybe TRBD1 (5 bases). CDR1 and CDR2 from the germline V gene are SGHTA and FQGNSA. The V gene lost 5 bases and the J gene lost 4 bases, with 14 bases spanning the gap. This CDR3 spans 15 amino acids. The CDR3 region has the DNA TGTGCCAGCAGCACGAGACAGTTCTTCACCGGGGAGCTGTTTTTT. It specifies CASSTRQFFTGELFF.

The chain's CDR3 is CASSAGLAGFYEQYF. CDR3 DNA sequence: TGTGCCAGCAGCGCTGGACTAGCGGGGTTCTACGAGCAGTACTTC. The chain combines TRBV5-5 with TRBJ2-7; 12 nucleotides agree with TRBD2. Germline values: CDR1 SGHKS, CDR2 YYEKEE (reference sequence). This CDR3 is built from 15 residues. Trimming cost V 4 bases and J 3 bases; bases outside gene matches: 5.

The chain carries TRBV5-1 and TRBJ2-5, with 10 bases that match TRBD1. Germline CDR1 SGHRS, CDR2 YFSETQ. The CDR3 consists of 15 residues. After removal of 4 bases from V and 5 bases from J, the junction contained 8 bases not matched to a gene. CDR3 in amino acids: CASSRYLGQGETQYF. The CDR3, as DNA: TGCGCCAGCAGCCGATACCTGGGACAGGGGGAGACCCAGTACTTC.

This clone was seen just once. The V and J genes are TRBV4-1 and TRBJ2-5; no definite D call. The CDR3 is 15 residues long. Germline V lookup: CDR1 MGHRA, CDR2 YSYEKL. V was shortened by 1 base and J by 5 bases, with 14 bases between the two germline ends. The CDR3 spells CASSQGWGERETQYF. CDR3 sequence (DNA): TGCGCCAGCAGCCAAGGGTGGGGTGAACGGGAGACCCAGTACTTC.

The chain links TRBV18 to TRBJ2-1, with D perhaps assigned TRBD1 or TRBD2 (5 bases each). From germline, CDR1 is KGHSH and CDR2 LQKENI. V lost 2 bases and J 2 bases, leaving 7 bases between the germline ends. The CDR3 sequence is 14 residues long. CDR3 protein: CASSPGTTYNEQFF. For the CDR3, the DNA is TGTGCCAGCTCACCAGGGACCACCTACAATGAGCAGTTCTTC.

The chain couples TRBV4-2 to TRBJ2-7; 9 nucleotides align to TRBD2. Germline V lookup: CDR1 LGHNA, CDR2 YNFKEQ. CDR3 length: 18 amino acids. J lost 3 bases, V lost 0 bases, and 12 bases had no gene match. The CDR3 loop reads CASSQDTETSGTFYEQYF. CDR3 DNA: TGTGCCAGCAGCCAAGATACGGAGACTAGCGGAACTTTCTACGAGCAGTACTTC.

This clone appeared a few times. The chain links TRBV7-9 to TRBJ1-2, with TRBD1 matching 8 bases. V was pared by 6 bases and J by 1 base, with 7 bases of the junction left unmatched. Germline V CDR1 and CDR2: SEHNR, FQNEAQ (reference sequence). CDR3 length: 15 residues. This chain's CDR3 is CASRKQDRDNYGYTF. As DNA, the CDR3 is TGTGCCAGCAGAAAACAGGACAGGGATAACTATGGCTACACCTTC.

The rearrangement uses TRBV9 and TRBJ2-3; D possibly matches TRBD1 or TRBD2 (5 bases each). The CDR3 is 15 residues long. Trimming removed 4 bases from V and 0 bases from J, with 12 bases in between. Germline values: CDR1 SGDLS, CDR2 YYNGEE. CDR3 sequence (DNA): TGTGCCAGCAGCACGATGGGGGTTAGCACAGATACGCAGTATTTT. It yields the protein CASSTMGVSTDTQYF.

V and J are TRBV6-1 and TRBJ1-2; D is unclear. The CDR3 spans 13 residues. V lost 1 base and J 5 bases, leaving 8 bases between the germline ends. Germline V gives CDR1 MNHNS, CDR2 SASEGT. The CDR3 DNA follows: TGTGCCAGCAGTGAAGACGCTTTATATGGCTACACCTTC. Translation gives CASSEDALYGYTF.

The chain joins TRBV27 to TRBJ2-3; possibly TRBD1 or TRBD2 for D (6 bases each). The ends were cut back, 5 bases at V and 6 bases at J, with 18 bases in the middle. Germline V gene lookup returns CDR1 MNHEY and CDR2 SMNVEV (reference sequence). This CDR3 is 15 amino acids long. CDR3 sequence reads: CASSPLGGTWDTQYF. The DNA of the CDR3 is TGTGCCAGCAGTCCCCTAGGGGGGACGTGGGATACGCAGTATTTT.

This chain connects TRBV7-9 to TRBJ1-2; 8 bases are a match to TRBD1. V gave up 1 base and J gave up 0 bases; unmatched junction bases: 4. CDR1 is SEHNR and CDR2 is FQNEAQ in the germline V gene (reference sequence). The CDR3 length is 16 residues. CDR3 nucleotide sequence: TGTGCCAGCAGCTTAGGACAGGGGTCAGCTAACTATGGCTACACCTTC. This sequence encodes CASSLGQGSANYGYTF.

V usage is TRBV5-1 and J usage is TRBJ1-2; a weak D match, TRBD1 (6 bases). Trimming took off 3 bases at V and 6 bases at J, with 12 bases between the two ends. Germline lookup yields CDR1 SGHRS and CDR2 YFSETQ. The CDR3 spans 13 residues. CDR3 region: CASSSQGGNGYTF. CDR3 bases: TGCGCCAGCAGCTCCCAAGGGGGGAATGGCTACACCTTC.

The gene calls are TRBV29-1 and TRBJ1-2; D gene unclear. V was pared by 5 bases and J by 0 bases, with 10 bases between. This CDR3 has 13 residues. From germline, CDR1 is SQVTM and CDR2 ANQGSEA. The CDR3 protein is CSVWEGTNYGYTF. CDR3 bases: TGCAGCGTTTGGGAAGGGACTAACTATGGCTACACCTTC.

The chain carries TRBV4-1 and TRBJ2-1; 7 bases align to TRBD1. J gave up 7 bases and V 4 bases, and 1 base lay outside the gene matches. Germline V gene data show CDR1 as MGHRA and CDR2 as YSYEKL. The CDR3 contains 12 residues. The CDR3 loop is CASSPQGNEQFF. For the CDR3, the DNA is TGCGCCAGCAGCCCACAGGGGAATGAGCAGTTCTTC.

The chain links TRBV27 to TRBJ1-2; a possible D gene is TRBD1 (6 bases). Trimming cost V 8 bases and J 4 bases, with 20 bases left between them. This CDR3 contains 15 residues. Germline V gene data show CDR1 as MNHEY and CDR2 as SMNVEV (reference sequence). The CDR3 bases are TGTGCCAGCGTGGGCAGTGGGGGCCCGCGCTATGGCTACACCTTC. This codes for CASVGSGGPRYGYTF.

CDR3 loop: CASSAGTSGGATDTQYF. CDR3 DNA: TGTGCCAGCAGCGCCGGGACTAGCGGGGGAGCCACAGATACGCAGTATTTT. The V call is TRBV11-3, the J call TRBJ2-3; 14 bases align to TRBD2. This CDR3 is 17 amino acids long. The V and J ends lost 5 bases and 2 bases, in that order; junction bases with no gene match: 6. Looked up from germline, CDR1 is SGHNT and CDR2 is YENEEA. The complete variable domain, with remaining parts taken from reference TRBV11-3 and TRBJ2-3, reads EAGVVQSPRYKIIEKKQPVAFWCNPISGHNTLYWYLQNLGQGPELLIRYENEEAVDDSQLPKDRFSAERLKGVDSTLKIQPAELGDSAVYLCASSAGTSGGATDTQYFGPGTRLTVL.

The chain uses TRBV6-5 and TRBJ1-3; D gene ambiguous. Between the trimmed V and J ends, which lost 3 bases and 0 bases, there was a span of 9 bases. The CDR3 consists of 15 residues. Germline values: CDR1 MNHEY, CDR2 SVGAGI. CDR3: CASSYGRGSGNTIYF. In DNA, the CDR3 is TGTGCCAGCAGTTATGGTCGGGGCTCTGGAAACACCATATATTTT.

The sample holds one count of this clone. The rearrangement links TRBV5-6 to TRBJ1-4, with 10 positions matching TRBD1. This CDR3 region has 14 residues. The germline CDR1 and CDR2 sequences are SGHDT and YYEEEE. Trimming cost V 3 bases and J 6 bases; bases outside gene matches: 2. CDR3 DNA sequence: TGTGCCAGCAGCTGGGGACAGGGGTATGAAAAACTGTTTTTT. Translation: CASSWGQGYEKLFF.

The chain combines TRBV6-5 with TRBJ2-7; 9 bases are a match to TRBD1. There are 14 residues in the CDR3. J lost 1 base, V lost 6 bases, and 4 bases had no gene match. In germline, CDR1 is MNHEY, CDR2 SVGAGI. CDR3 DNA sequence: TGTGCCAGCAGGTCGACAGGGGGGTCCTACGAGCAGTACTTC. This translates into CASRSTGGSYEQYF.

In its sample, this clone was seen once. The V gene is TRBV10-3, the J gene TRBJ1-2; D gene unclear. The CDR3 covers 15 residues. Germline values: CDR1 ENHRY, CDR2 SYGVKD. Deletions cut 10 bases from V and 2 bases from J, with 20 bases between. The CDR3 DNA sequence: TGTGCCACCAAGAGCAGTACTCCGGTGAACTATGGCTACACCTTC. Translated: CATKSSTPVNYGYTF.

V is TRBV5-8 and J is TRBJ1-6; D gene uncertain. This CDR3 is 14 amino acids long. Per the germline V gene, CDR1 is SGHTS and CDR2 is YDEGEE. The ends were cut back, 4 bases at V and 0 bases at J, with 5 bases in the middle. The CDR3 reads CASSRDSYNSPLHF. The CDR3 DNA reads as TGTGCCAGCAGCCGAGACTCCTATAATTCACCCCTCCACTTT.

J is TRBJ1-1 and V is TRBV5-1, with 8 nucleotides matching TRBD1. With 4 bases clipped from V and 4 bases from J, the junction kept 9 bases outside the gene matches. Germline lookup yields CDR1 SGHRS and CDR2 YFSETQ. The CDR3 has 15 residues. CDR3 residues: CASSPVPTGGTEAFF. CDR3 DNA: TGCGCCAGCAGCCCCGTCCCCACAGGGGGCACTGAAGCTTTCTTT.

This chain connects TRBV29-1 to TRBJ2-5; D is unresolved. Looked up from germline, CDR1 is SQVTM and CDR2 is ANQGSEA. Trimming pared 4 bases from V and 3 bases from J, leaving 3 bases between. This CDR3 is 10 amino acids long. The CDR3 loop reads CSVGEETQYF. The CDR3, as DNA: TGCAGCGTTGGTGAAGAGACCCAGTACTTC.

The J gene is TRBJ1-1, the V gene TRBV5-8, with D tentatively TRBD1 (5 bases). Germline V gene sequence: CDR1 SGHTS, CDR2 YDEGEE. Trimming removed 0 bases from V and 5 bases from J, with 11 bases in between. This CDR3 contains 14 residues. The CDR3, as DNA: TGTGCCAGCAGCTTGGCCGGGGCTAGGACTGAAGCTTTCTTT. Protein product: CASSLAGARTEAFF.